This T cell receptor beta chain stems from a study of T-cell memory formation after mild COVID-19 (dated by TCRdb to about 2021). Background on the whole study: TCR sequence clusters from the two donors were largely donor specific. Longitudinal TCRalpha and TCRbeta repertoire sequencing tracked T-cell clones expanding and contracting after mild COVID-19 in a couple of donors. The cohort comprised two young, previously healthy adult volunteers, one female and one male. General findings and caveats noted by the study authors: Contracting CD4+ clones appeared mostly in the CM and EM memory subsets, whereas CD8+ clones were enriched in EMRA. Only a couple of mild cases were covered in the study, and larger cohorts including severe cases with pre-infection samples were considered necessary. Some responding clones were found in pre-infection memory, which suggests that pre-existing cross-reactive memory T cells took part in the SARS-CoV-2 response. From day 15 to 85, contracting clones showed balanced CD4/CD8 phenotypes, whereas a second wave of clones that expanded from day 15 to 37 leaned towards CD4+. SARS-CoV-2 specificity of the second-wave clones peaking on day 37 was not confirmed.

To note about this clonotype: This clone's antigen is unknown. Base-call qualities are not available, and no considerably larger clone is one nucleotide away.

From the germline V gene, CDR1 is SGHVS and CDR2 is FQNEAQ. From the cysteine up to the phenylalanine, the CDR3 has a length of 15 residues. The retained sequence is limited to the CDR3, 45 bases, with the frame set at the first base. V is trimmed back by 6 bases and J by 7 bases, and the junction contains 9 bases that no gene match accounts for. Sequenced using an Illumina NovaSeq 6000. TCRalpha and TCRbeta cDNA libraries were built by 5'RACE with constant-segment primers, adding sample barcodes and unique molecular identifiers. RNA was extracted from every sample with Trizol reagent. Amplification of the libraries took two PCR steps, and the second step added a second sample barcode plus Illumina TruSeq adapters. The libraries were sequenced on an Illumina NovaSeq using 2 x 150 bp paired-end reads. Per the authors' processing: The reads were demultiplexed and collapsed into UMI-guided consensus sequences using migec v1.2.7. Using mixcr v2.1.11, UMI consensuses were aligned to TRA and TRB V and J templates and then assembled into clonotypes. Clonotypes were classified as expanded or contracted when called significant by both edgeR and NoisET, with noise models trained on biological replicates. For edgeR calls, a false discovery rate-adjusted p below 0.01 and a log2 fold-change threshold of 1 were applied. As an exploratory analysis of dynamics, max-normalized trajectories of the 1000 most abundant clonotypes were examined by PCA with hierarchical clustering. The CD4 or CD8 phenotype of responding clones was assigned using the separately sequenced CD4+ and CD8+ repertoires. TCRdb trimmed public reads at Q25 via fastp, called clones via MiXCR and kept in-frame beta chains. Merged by CDR3 protein, the rows form single entries marked with the most common genes and DNA. TCRdb's processing, not the authors' own work, is the source of the V and J calls. The sample contains about 400,000 distinct CDR3 sequences, approximately 24% of them found a single time. The top ten clonotypes cover 8.5% to 9% of the sample.

Ficoll-Paque density gradient centrifugation was the method used to isolate PBMCs. The sequence is built from TRBV7-8 and TRBJ2-1; 10 of the junction bases match TRBD2. The sequenced material came from PBMCs or a T cell subset sorted from them (not recorded which). The source of this sequence is an adult woman who had mild COVID-19 (a few samples of this study predate the infection). The sample titles of this study are shuffled in the database, so cell type and time point are left out; the donor was told from shared clones. In nucleotide form, the sequence is TGTGCCAGCAGTCGAAGCGGGAGGGCCCGGAATGAGCAGTTCTTC. Its translation is CASSRSGRARNEQFF.